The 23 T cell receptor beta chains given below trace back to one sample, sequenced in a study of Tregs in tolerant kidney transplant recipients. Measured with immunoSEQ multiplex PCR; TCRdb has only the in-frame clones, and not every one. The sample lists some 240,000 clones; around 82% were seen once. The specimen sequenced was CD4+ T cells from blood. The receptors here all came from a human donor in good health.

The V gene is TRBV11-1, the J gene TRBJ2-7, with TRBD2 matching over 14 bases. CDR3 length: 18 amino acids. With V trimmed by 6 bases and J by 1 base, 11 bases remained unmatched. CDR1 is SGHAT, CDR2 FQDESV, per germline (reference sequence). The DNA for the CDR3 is TGTGCCAGCAGGATGGGGACTAGCGGGAGACGGGAATCCTACGAGCAGTACTTC. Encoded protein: CASRMGTSGRRESYEQYF.

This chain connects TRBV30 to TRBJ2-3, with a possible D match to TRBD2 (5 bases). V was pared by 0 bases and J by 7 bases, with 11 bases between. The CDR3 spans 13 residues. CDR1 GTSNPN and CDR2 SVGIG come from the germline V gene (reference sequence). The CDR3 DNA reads TGTGCCTGGAGTGTATTGGCTAGCAATACGCAGTATTTT. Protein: CAWSVLASNTQYF. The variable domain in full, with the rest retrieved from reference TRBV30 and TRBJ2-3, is SQTIHQWPATLVQPVGSPLSLECTVEGTSNPNLYWYRQAAGRGLQLLFYSVGIGQISSEVPQNLSASRPQDRQFILSSKKLLLSDSGFYLCAWSVLASNTQYFGPGTRLTVL.

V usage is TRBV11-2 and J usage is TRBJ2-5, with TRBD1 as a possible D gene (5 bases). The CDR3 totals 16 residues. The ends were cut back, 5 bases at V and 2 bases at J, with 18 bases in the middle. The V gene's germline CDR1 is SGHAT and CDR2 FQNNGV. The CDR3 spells CASSLPDRTYQETQYF. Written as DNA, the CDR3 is TGTGCCAGCAGCCTCCCAGACAGAACTTATCAAGAGACCCAGTACTTC.

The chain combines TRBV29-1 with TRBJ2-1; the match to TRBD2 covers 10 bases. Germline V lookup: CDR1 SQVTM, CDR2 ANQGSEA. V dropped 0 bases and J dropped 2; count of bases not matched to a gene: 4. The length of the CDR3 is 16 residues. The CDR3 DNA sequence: TGCAGCGTTGAAGATTACCTAGCGGGGGCCTACAATGAGCAGTTCTTC. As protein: CSVEDYLAGAYNEQFF.

CDR3 DNA sequence: TGTGCCAGTCGTGGACAGCACTTCTCTGGAAACACCATATATTTT. It specifies CASRGQHFSGNTIYF. This chain joins TRBV19 and TRBJ1-3; the D gene is possibly TRBD1 (6 bases). The CDR3 is 15 residues long. The ends were cut back, 8 bases at V and 0 bases at J, with 14 bases in the middle. Germline V gene data show CDR1 as LNHDA and CDR2 as SQIVND (reference sequence).

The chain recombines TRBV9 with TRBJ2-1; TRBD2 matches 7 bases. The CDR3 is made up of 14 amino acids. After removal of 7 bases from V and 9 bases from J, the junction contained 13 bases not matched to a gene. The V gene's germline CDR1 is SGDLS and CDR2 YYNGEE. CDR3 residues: CASPGRGGSPEQFF. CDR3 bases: TGTGCCAGCCCGGGGCGCGGGGGTTCCCCTGAGCAGTTCTTC.

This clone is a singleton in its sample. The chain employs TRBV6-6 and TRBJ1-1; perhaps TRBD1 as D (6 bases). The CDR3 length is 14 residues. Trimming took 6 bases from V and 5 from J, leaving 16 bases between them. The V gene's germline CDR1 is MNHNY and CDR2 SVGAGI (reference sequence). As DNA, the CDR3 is TGTGCCAGCAGCTATCTTTCAGGGGATACTGAAGCTTTCTTT. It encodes CASSYLSGDTEAFF.

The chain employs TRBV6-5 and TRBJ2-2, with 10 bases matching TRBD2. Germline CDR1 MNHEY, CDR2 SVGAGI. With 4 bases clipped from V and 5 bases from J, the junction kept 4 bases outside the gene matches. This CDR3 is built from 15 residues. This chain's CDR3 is CASSSYSGRTGELFF. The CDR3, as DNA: TGTGCCAGCAGTTCATATAGCGGGAGGACCGGGGAGCTGTTTTTT.

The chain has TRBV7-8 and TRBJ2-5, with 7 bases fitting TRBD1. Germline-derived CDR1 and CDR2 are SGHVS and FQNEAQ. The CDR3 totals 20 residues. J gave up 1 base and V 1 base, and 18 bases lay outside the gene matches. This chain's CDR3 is CASSLVPCGRGPVVQETQYF. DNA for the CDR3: TGTGCCAGCAGCTTAGTACCGTGTGGAAGGGGGCCAGTAGTCCAAGAGACCCAGTACTTC.

The CDR3 loop reads CAISESTGTGGTEAFF. The CDR3 nucleotides are TGTGCCATCAGTGAGAGTACCGGGACAGGGGGCACTGAAGCTTTCTTT. This chain connects TRBV10-3 to TRBJ1-1, with 11 nucleotides matching TRBD1. V lost 2 bases to trimming and J lost 4 bases; unmatched junction nucleotides: 6. CDR1 ENHRY and CDR2 SYGVKD come from the germline V gene. This CDR3 is built from 16 residues.

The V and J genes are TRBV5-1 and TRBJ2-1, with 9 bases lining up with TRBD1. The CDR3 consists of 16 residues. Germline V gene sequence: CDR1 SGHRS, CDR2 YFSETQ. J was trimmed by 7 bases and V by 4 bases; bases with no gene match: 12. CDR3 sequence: CASSPGRTGVWNEQFF. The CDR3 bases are TGCGCCAGCAGCCCTGGCCGGACAGGGGTTTGGAATGAGCAGTTCTTC.

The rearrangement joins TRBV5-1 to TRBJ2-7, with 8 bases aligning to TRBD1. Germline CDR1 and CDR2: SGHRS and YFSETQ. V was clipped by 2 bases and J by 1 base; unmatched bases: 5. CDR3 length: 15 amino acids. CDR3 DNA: TGCGCCAGCAGCTTCGTCCAGGGGGCGTCCTACGAGCAGTACTTC. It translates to CASSFVQGASYEQYF.

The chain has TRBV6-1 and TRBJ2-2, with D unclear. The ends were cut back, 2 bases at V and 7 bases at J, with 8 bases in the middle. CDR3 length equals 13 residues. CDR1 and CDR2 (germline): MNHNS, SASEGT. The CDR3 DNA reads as TGTGCCAGCAGTGAAATCCGGCTCGGGGAGCTGTTTTTT. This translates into CASSEIRLGELFF.

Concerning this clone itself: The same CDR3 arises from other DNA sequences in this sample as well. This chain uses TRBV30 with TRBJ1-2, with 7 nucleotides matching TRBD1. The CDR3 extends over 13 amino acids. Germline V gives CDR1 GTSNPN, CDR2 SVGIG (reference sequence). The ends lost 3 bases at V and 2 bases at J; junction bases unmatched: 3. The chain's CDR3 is CAWSPQGNYGYTF. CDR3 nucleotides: TGTGCCTGGAGCCCACAGGGGAACTATGGCTACACCTTC.

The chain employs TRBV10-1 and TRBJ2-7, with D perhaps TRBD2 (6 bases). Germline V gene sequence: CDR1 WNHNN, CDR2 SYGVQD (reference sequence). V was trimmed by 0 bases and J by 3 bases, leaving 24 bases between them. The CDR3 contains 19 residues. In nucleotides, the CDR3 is TGCGCCAGCAGTGAGTCTGGTTGGGGGGAAACTAGTCTTCTCTACGAGCAGTACTTC. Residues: CASSESGWGETSLLYEQYF.

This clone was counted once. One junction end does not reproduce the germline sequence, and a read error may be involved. CDR3 nucleotide sequence: TGTGCCAGCAGCTTAGGGGGGACCGCCGCCGGCTACGCCTTC. Its protein is CASSLGGTAAGYAF. The V gene is TRBV7-9, the J gene TRBJ1-2, with a possible D match to TRBD1 (5 bases). The CDR3 consists of 14 residues. Germline CDR1 and CDR2: SEHNR and FQNEAQ (reference sequence).

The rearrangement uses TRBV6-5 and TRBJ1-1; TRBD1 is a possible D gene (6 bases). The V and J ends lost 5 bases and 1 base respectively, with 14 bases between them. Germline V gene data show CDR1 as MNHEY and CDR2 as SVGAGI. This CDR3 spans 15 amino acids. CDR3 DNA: TGTGCCAGCAGTACCCAAACAGGGTGGAACACTGAAGCTTTCTTT. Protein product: CASSTQTGWNTEAFF.

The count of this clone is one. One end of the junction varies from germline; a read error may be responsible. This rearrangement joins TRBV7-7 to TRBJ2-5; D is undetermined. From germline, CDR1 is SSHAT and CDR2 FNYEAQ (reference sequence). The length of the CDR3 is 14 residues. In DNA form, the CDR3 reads TGTGCTAGCAGCCCGGTTTCCGGCCAAGAGACCCAGTACTTC. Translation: CASSPVSGQETQYF.

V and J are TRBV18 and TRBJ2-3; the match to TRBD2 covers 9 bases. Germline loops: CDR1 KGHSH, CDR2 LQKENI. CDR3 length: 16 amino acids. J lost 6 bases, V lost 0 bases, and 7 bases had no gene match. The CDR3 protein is CASSPPAREGRDTQYF. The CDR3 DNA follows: TGTGCCAGCTCACCACCAGCGCGGGAGGGCCGTGATACGCAGTATTTT.

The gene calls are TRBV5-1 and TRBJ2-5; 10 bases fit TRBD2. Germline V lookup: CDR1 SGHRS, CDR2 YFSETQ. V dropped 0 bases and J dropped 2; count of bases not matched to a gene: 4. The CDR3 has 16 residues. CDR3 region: CASSLGLAGEQETQYF. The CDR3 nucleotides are TGCGCCAGCAGCTTGGGGCTAGCGGGGGAGCAAGAGACCCAGTACTTC.

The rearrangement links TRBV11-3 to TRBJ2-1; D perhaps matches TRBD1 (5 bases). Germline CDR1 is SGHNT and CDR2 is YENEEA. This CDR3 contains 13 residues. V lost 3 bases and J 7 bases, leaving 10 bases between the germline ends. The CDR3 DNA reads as TGTGCCAGCAGCTTCAGGGATCGGAATGAGCAGTTCTTC. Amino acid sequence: CASSFRDRNEQFF.

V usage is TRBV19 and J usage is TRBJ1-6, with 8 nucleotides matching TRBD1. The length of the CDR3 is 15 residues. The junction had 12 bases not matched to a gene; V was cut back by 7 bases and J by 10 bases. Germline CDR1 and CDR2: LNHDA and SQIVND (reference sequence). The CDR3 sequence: CASTSTDREVSPLHF. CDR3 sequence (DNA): TGTGCCAGTACCTCAACGGACAGGGAAGTGTCACCCCTCCACTTT.

CDR3 residues: CASSLALAWGYEQYF. Here the CDR3 DNA reads TGTGCCAGCAGCTTGGCCCTAGCGTGGGGGTACGAGCAGTACTTC. This rearrangement joins TRBV5-5 to TRBJ2-7; a possible D gene is TRBD2 (6 bases). This CDR3 spans 15 amino acids. Trimming cost V 0 bases and J 4 bases, with 14 bases left between them. Germline assignment: CDR1 SGHKS and CDR2 YYEKEE (reference sequence).